A single sample gave rise to the 20 T cell receptor beta chains below, sequenced in a study of CD8+CD57+ T cells in acquired aplastic anemia. CDR3 and TCR beta VDJ profiling relied on a genomic DNA template. Each CDR3 protein is one row after TCRdb ran MiXCR on the reads. The sample gives 35,000 to 50,000 distinct CDR3 sequences, around 63% of which show up once; about 25% is in the top ten. Source material: sorted CD4+, CD8+, or CD8+CD57+ T cells (not recorded which) from PBMCs. These receptors were collected from a human donor in good health, serving as a control.

This clonotype was observed once. This chain connects TRBV15 to TRBJ1-2, with D unresolved. Germline V gene lookup returns CDR1 LNHNV and CDR2 YYDKDF (reference sequence). Between the trimmed V and J ends, which lost 5 bases and 8 bases, there was a span of 12 bases. The CDR3 consists of 12 residues. The CDR3 loop is CATSLQTRGYTF. The DNA for the CDR3 is TGTGCCACCAGCCTGCAAACGAGGGGCTACACCTTC.

The chain uses TRBV19 and TRBJ2-7; 9 bases agree with TRBD1. The ends lost 6 bases at V and 3 bases at J; junction bases unmatched: 6. The CDR3 has 14 amino acids. Germline V gene lookup returns CDR1 LNHDA and CDR2 SQIVND (reference sequence). CDR3 sequence reads: CASRRYRGHYEQYF. For the CDR3, the DNA is TGTGCCAGTAGGAGGTACAGGGGGCACTACGAGCAGTACTTC. Together with reference TRBV19 and TRBJ2-7, the CDR3 gives the full variable domain: DGGITQSPKYLFRKEGQNVTLSCEQNLNHDAMYWYRQDPGQGLRLIYYSQIVNDFQKGDIAEGYSVSREKKESFPLTVTSAQKNPTAFYLCASRRYRGHYEQYFGPGTRLTVT.

This rearrangement joins TRBV7-2 to TRBJ2-5, with D perhaps being TRBD1 or TRBD2 (5 bases each). The CDR3 is 13 residues long. The V gene lost 5 bases and the J gene lost 5 bases, with 12 bases spanning the gap. Germline V gene data show CDR1 as SGHTA and CDR2 as FQGNSA. This CDR3 is CASSGDPGETQYF. CDR3 DNA sequence: TGTGCCAGCAGCGGGGACCCGGGGGAGACCCAGTACTTC.

This clonotype turned up a few times. The V gene is TRBV12-3 or TRBV12-4, the J gene TRBJ1-2, with 8 bases aligning to TRBD1. V was clipped by 6 bases and J by 7 bases; unmatched bases: 4. The CDR3 runs 12 residues. The CDR3 DNA sequence: TGTGCCAGCAGAGGACAGGGAGGTGGCTACACCTTC. It specifies CASRGQGGGYTF.

The CDR3 DNA follows: TGTGCCAACGTCGGGACAGGGGGCGGTTACGAGCAGTACTTC. Translating gives CANVGTGGGYEQYF. V gene TRBV2 combines with J gene TRBJ2-7, with 12 nucleotides matching TRBD1. CDR3 length: 14 residues. V gave up 10 bases and J gave up 4 bases; unmatched junction bases: 8. Germline V gives CDR1 SNHLY, CDR2 FYNNEI.

Comment on this clonotype: Because it lacks the conserved phenylalanine or tryptophan at the end, this CDR3 is likely a read error. This chain uses TRBV2 with TRBJ2-3; D is possibly TRBD1 or TRBD2 (5 bases each). The CDR3 spans 14 residues. Germline V gene data show CDR1 as SNHLY and CDR2 as FYNNEI. The CDR3 here is CATSEQDWTDTQYL. The CDR3 nucleotides read TGTGCCACCAGTGAACAGGACTGGACAGATACGCAGTATCTT.

The chain uses TRBV25-1 and TRBJ1-2; 9 bases are a match to TRBD1. Germline CDR1 reads MGHDK; CDR2 reads SYGVNS. V shed 2 bases and J 4 bases; nucleotides not matched to a gene: 5. CDR3 length: 15 residues. The CDR3 here is CASSEHRGRRYGYTF. The CDR3 DNA follows: TGTGCCAGCAGTGAACACAGGGGGCGCCGCTATGGCTACACCTTC.

This chain joins TRBV2 and TRBJ2-3; a possible D gene is TRBD2 (6 bases). The CDR3 is made up of 15 amino acids. Looked up from germline, CDR1 is SNHLY and CDR2 is FYNNEI. V shed 11 bases and J shed 1 base, with 19 bases lying between them. CDR3 coding DNA: TGTGCCGGAAGGGCGGGAAGTGGAGGCACAGATACGCAGTATTTT. Translating gives CAGRAGSGGTDTQYF.

This clonotype appeared many times. The chain carries TRBV5-1 and TRBJ2-1; 8 bases map to TRBD1. The CDR3 length is 16 residues. V lost 1 base, J lost 2 bases, and 5 bases stayed unmatched. CDR1 and CDR2 from the germline V gene are SGHRS and YFSETQ. CDR3 sequence: CASSLIAQGAYNEQFF. The CDR3, as DNA: TGCGCCAGCAGCTTGATTGCACAGGGGGCCTACAATGAGCAGTTCTTC.

The chain employs TRBV5-4 and TRBJ1-2; 10 bases are shared with TRBD1. The CDR3 has 14 residues. J was trimmed by 3 bases and V by 5 bases; bases with no gene match: 4. Germline lookup yields CDR1 SGHNT and CDR2 YYREEE (reference sequence). CDR3: CASRGTGEHYGYTF. CDR3 coding DNA: TGTGCCAGCAGGGGGACAGGGGAACACTATGGCTACACCTTC.

The J gene is TRBJ2-7, the V gene TRBV2; D ambiguous. V gave up 3 bases and J gave up 3 bases, with 12 bases separating them. The CDR3 contains 14 residues. The germline CDR1 and CDR2 sequences are SNHLY and FYNNEI. CDR3 nucleotide sequence: TGTGCCAGCAGTGATGTTACGCGCGACTACGAGCAGTACTTC. It translates to CASSDVTRDYEQYF.

At least ten counts were recorded for this clonotype. This chain links TRBV4-1 with TRBJ1-2; D is possibly TRBD1 (5 bases). Trimming took off 1 base at V and 4 bases at J, with 19 bases between the two ends. The germline CDR1 and CDR2 sequences are MGHRA and YSYEKL. The CDR3 length is 17 residues. The CDR3 coding sequence is TGCGCCAGCAGCCAAGCCATCAAGGGGACTCTTCCCTATGGCTACACCTTC. This gives the protein CASSQAIKGTLPYGYTF.

The chain employs TRBV15 and TRBJ1-5; D might be TRBD1 (6 bases). This CDR3 spans 15 amino acids. The V gene lost 5 bases and the J gene lost 3 bases, with 14 bases spanning the gap. Looked up from germline, CDR1 is LNHNV and CDR2 is YYDKDF (reference sequence). DNA of the CDR3: TGTGCCACCAGCTCGAGACGGGGGGCCAATCAGCCCCAGCATTTT. This encodes CATSSRRGANQPQHF.

The V gene is TRBV7-9, the J gene TRBJ1-2; no reliable D call. The CDR3 consists of 13 residues. Germline V lookup: CDR1 SEHNR, CDR2 FQNEAQ (reference sequence). Between the trimmed V and J ends, which lost 3 bases and 4 bases, there was a span of 9 bases. This chain's CDR3 is CASSFLLPYGYTF. The CDR3 coding sequence is TGTGCCAGCAGCTTTTTGTTACCCTATGGCTACACCTTC.

In DNA form, the CDR3 reads TGTGCCACCAGTGATCCGGGACATTACTATGGCTACACCTTC. Its translation is CATSDPGHYYGYTF. The genes are TRBV24-1 and TRBJ1-2, with a weak D call TRBD1 (6 bases). The V gene lost 3 bases and the J gene lost 3 bases, with 10 bases spanning the gap. In germline, CDR1 is KGHDR, CDR2 SFDVKD. This CDR3 has 14 amino acids.

This clonotype came up many times. The V gene is TRBV3-1, the J gene TRBJ2-2, with 10 bases that match TRBD1. The V gene's germline CDR1 is LGHDT and CDR2 YNNKEL (reference sequence). Trimming removed 1 base from V and 6 bases from J; junction bases left unmatched: 2. This CDR3 has 15 residues. Here the CDR3 DNA reads TGTGCCAGCAGCCAAGGGACAGGGGGACCCGGGGAGCTGTTTTTT. As protein: CASSQGTGGPGELFF. The full variable domain, its missing parts supplied by reference TRBV3-1 and TRBJ2-2, is DTAVSQTPKYLVTQMGNDKSIKCEQNLGHDTMYWYKQDSKKFLKIMFSYNNKELIINETVPNRFSPKSPDKAHLNLHINSLELGDSAVYFCASSQGTGGPGELFFGEGSRLTVL.

The J gene is TRBJ2-1, the V gene TRBV29-1, with D possibly called TRBD1 or TRBD2 (5 bases each). The V and J ends lost 2 bases and 2 bases respectively, with 7 bases between them. Germline CDR1 is SQVTM and CDR2 is ANQGSEA. The CDR3 runs 13 residues. The CDR3 spells CSVERDPYNEQFF. CDR3 bases: TGCAGCGTTGAAAGGGACCCCTACAATGAGCAGTTCTTC.

This clonotype was seen a few times. The chain couples TRBV25-1 to TRBJ2-7; 9 bases line up with TRBD1. With V trimmed by 8 bases and J by 2 bases, 13 bases remained unmatched. Germline CDR1 and CDR2: MGHDK and SYGVNS. CDR3 size: 16 residues. In DNA, the CDR3 is TGTGCCAGCGGTCCCCTCGGGGACAGGGATACCTACGAGCAGTACTTC. Amino acid sequence: CASGPLGDRDTYEQYF.

In regard to this clonotype: The missing conserved phenylalanine or tryptophan at the end of this CDR3 makes a read error likely. This chain connects TRBV28 to TRBJ2-7; maybe TRBD1 (5 bases). Germline-derived CDR1 and CDR2 are MDHEN and SYDVKM. The CDR3 spans 12 residues. V was pared by 5 bases and J by 4 bases, with 9 bases between. CDR3 loop: CASSGAGYEQYL. In nucleotides, the CDR3 is TGTGCCAGCAGTGGGGCAGGGTACGAGCAGTACCTC.

This clonotype was detected only a few times. This chain connects TRBV7-2 to TRBJ2-3; D not certain. The CDR3 spans 13 residues. V was cut by 4 bases and J by 6 bases, with 11 bases left in between. From germline, CDR1 is SGHTA and CDR2 FQGNSA. The CDR3 DNA is TGTGCCAGCAGCTCGGGCAGCGTCGATACGCAGTATTTT. Translated, it gives CASSSGSVDTQYF. Full variable domain (outside the CDR3, taken from reference TRBV7-2 and TRBJ2-3): GAGVSQSPSNKVTEKGKDVELRCDPISGHTALYWYRQSLGQGLEFLIYFQGNSAPDKSGLPSDRFSAERTGGSVSTLTIQRTQQEDSAVYLCASSSGSVDTQYFGPGTRLTVL.